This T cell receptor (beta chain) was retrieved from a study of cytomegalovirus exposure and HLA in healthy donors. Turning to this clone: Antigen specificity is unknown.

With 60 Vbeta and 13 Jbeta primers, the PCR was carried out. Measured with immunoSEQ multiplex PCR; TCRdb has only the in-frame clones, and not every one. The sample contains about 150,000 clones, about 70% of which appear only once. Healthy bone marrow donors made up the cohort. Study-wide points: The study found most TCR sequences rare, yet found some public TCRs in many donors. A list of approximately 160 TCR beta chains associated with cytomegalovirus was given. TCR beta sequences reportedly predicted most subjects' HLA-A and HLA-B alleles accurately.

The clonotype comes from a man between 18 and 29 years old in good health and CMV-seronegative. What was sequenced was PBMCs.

CDR3: CASSHRLAGGPDRDEQFF. As DNA, the CDR3 is TGTGCCAGCAGCCATAGACTAGCGGGGGGGCCAGACCGGGATGAGCAGTTCTTC. The V and J genes are TRBV9 and TRBJ2-1; the match to TRBD2 covers 14 bases. In germline, CDR1 is SGDLS, CDR2 YYNGEE. V shed 4 bases and J 8 bases; nucleotides not matched to a gene: 14. The CDR3 contains 18 residues. Variable domain in full (rest from reference TRBV9 and TRBJ2-1): DSGVTQTPKHLITATGQRVTLRCSPRSGDLSVYWYQQSLDQGLQFLIQYYNGEERAKGNILERFSAQQFPDLHSELNLSSLELGDSALYFCASSHRLAGGPDRDEQFFGPGTRLTVL.